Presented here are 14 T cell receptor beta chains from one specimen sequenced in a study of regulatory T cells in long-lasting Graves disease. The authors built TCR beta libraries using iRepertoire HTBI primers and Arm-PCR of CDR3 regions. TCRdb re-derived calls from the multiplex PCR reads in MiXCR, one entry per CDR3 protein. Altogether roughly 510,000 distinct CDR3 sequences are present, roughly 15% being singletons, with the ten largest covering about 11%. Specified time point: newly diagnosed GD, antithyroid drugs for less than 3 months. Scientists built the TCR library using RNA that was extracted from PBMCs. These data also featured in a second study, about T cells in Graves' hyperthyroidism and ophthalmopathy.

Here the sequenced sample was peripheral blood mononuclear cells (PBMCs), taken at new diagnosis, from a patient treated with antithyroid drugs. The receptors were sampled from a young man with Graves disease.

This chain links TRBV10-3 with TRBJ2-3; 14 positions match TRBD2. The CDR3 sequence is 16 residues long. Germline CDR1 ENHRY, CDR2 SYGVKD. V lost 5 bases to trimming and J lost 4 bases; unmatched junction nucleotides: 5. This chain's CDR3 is CAISTGGLAGADTQYF. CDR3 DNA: TGTGCCATCAGTACTGGGGGACTAGCGGGAGCAGATACGCAGTATTTT.

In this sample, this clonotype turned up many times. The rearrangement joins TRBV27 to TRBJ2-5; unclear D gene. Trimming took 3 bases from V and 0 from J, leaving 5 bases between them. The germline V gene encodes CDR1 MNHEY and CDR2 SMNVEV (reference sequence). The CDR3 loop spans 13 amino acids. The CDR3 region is CASSFQNQETQYF. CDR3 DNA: TGTGCCAGCAGTTTCCAGAACCAAGAGACCCAGTACTTC.

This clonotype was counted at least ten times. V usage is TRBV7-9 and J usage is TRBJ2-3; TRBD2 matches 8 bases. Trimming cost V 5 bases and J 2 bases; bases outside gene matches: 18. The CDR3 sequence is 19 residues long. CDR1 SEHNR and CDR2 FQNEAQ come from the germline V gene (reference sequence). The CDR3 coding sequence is TGTGCCAGCAGCCCCTTGGCGGGAGGCCCTTCCCGCCACACAGATACGCAGTATTTT. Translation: CASSPLAGGPSRHTDTQYF.

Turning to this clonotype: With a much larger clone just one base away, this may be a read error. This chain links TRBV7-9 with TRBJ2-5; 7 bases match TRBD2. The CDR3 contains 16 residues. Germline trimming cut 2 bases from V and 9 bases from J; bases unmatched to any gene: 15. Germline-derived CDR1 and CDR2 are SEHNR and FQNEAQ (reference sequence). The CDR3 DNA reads TGTGCCAGCAGCTTACGCGCAGAGCGGGAAGGGGAGGCCCAGTACTTC. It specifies CASSLRAEREGEAQYF.

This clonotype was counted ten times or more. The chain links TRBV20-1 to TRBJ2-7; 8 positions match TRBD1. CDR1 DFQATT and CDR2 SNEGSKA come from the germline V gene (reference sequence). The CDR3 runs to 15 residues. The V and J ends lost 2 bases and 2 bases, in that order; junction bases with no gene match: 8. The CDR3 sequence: CSARRTGRMTYEQYF. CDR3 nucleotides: TGCAGTGCTAGAAGGACAGGGAGGATGACCTACGAGCAGTACTTC.

CDR3 sequence: CAIKQQDMNTEAFF. CDR3 nucleotide sequence: TGTGCCATCAAACAACAGGACATGAACACTGAAGCTTTCTTT. The chain recombines TRBV10-3 with TRBJ1-1; tentative D call: TRBD1 (5 bases). This CDR3 spans 14 amino acids. The ends were cut back, 7 bases at V and 0 bases at J, with 12 bases in the middle. Germline CDR1 and CDR2: ENHRY and SYGVKD.

In DNA form, the CDR3 reads TGTGCCAGCTCACCGGGGGCAGCGGGAGTATACAATGAGCAGTTCTTC. It specifies CASSPGAAGVYNEQFF. The rearrangement joins TRBV18 to TRBJ2-1; 8 bases are a match to TRBD2. The CDR3 has 16 amino acids. Trimming at V came to 3 bases and at J to 4 bases, leaving 8 bases not matched to a gene. CDR1 is KGHSH and CDR2 is LQKENI in the germline V gene. Full variable domain (outside the CDR3, taken from reference TRBV18 and TRBJ2-1): NAGVMQNPRHLVRRRGQEARLRCSPMKGHSHVYWYRQLPEEGLKFMVYLQKENIIDESGMPKERFSAEFPKEGPSILRIQQVVRGDSAAYFCASSPGAAGVYNEQFFGPGTRLTVL.

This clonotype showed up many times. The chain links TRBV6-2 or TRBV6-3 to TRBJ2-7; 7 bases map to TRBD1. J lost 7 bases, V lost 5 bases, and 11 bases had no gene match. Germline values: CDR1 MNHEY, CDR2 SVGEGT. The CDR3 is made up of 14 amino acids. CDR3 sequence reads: CASSEGARGTEQYF. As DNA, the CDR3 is TGTGCCAGCAGTGAAGGGGCCAGGGGGACGGAGCAGTACTTC.

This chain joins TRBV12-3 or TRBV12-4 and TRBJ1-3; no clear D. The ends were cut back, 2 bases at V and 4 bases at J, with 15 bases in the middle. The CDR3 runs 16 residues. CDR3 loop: CASSLRAPRTGNTIYF. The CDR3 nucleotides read TGTGCCAGCAGTTTACGGGCACCGCGGACCGGAAACACCATATATTTT.

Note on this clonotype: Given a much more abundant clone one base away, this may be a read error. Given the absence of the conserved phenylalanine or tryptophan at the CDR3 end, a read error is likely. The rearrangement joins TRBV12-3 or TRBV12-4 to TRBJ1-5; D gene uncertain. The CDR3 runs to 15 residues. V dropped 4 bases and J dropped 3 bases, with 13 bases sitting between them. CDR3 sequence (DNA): TGTGCCAGCAGTTCACGAGGTTCCTACAATCAGCCCCAGCATCTT. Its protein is CASSSRGSYNQPQHL.

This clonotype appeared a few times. This chain's CDR3 is CAIRMTGEGNYEQYF. CDR3 bases: TGTGCCATCAGGATGACAGGGGAGGGGAACTACGAGCAGTACTTC. This chain uses TRBV10-3 with TRBJ2-7, with D possibly matching TRBD1 (8 bases). Trimming removed 6 bases at V and 3 bases at J, with 18 bases between. Germline V lookup: CDR1 ENHRY, CDR2 SYGVKD. The CDR3 sequence is 15 residues long.

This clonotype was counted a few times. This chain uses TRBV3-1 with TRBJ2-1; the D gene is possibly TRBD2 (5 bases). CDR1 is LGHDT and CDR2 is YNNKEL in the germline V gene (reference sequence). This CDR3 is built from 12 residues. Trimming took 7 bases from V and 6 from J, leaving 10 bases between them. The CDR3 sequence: CASKGVSNEQFF. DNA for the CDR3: TGTGCCAGCAAGGGAGTGAGCAATGAGCAGTTCTTC.

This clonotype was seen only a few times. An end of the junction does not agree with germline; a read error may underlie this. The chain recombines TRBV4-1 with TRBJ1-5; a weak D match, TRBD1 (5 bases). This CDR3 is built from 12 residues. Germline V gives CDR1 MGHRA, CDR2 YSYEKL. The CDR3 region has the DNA TGCGCCAGCAGCCAAGGCGGGGACTCCTTGTATTTT. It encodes CASSQGGDSLYF.

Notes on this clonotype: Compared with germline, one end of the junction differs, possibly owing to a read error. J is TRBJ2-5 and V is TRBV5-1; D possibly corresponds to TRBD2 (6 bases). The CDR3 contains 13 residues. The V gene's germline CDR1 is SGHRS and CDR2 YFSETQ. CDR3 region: CASTLALQETQYF. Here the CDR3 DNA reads TGTGCCAGCACTCTAGCGCTACAAGAGACCCAGTACTTC.